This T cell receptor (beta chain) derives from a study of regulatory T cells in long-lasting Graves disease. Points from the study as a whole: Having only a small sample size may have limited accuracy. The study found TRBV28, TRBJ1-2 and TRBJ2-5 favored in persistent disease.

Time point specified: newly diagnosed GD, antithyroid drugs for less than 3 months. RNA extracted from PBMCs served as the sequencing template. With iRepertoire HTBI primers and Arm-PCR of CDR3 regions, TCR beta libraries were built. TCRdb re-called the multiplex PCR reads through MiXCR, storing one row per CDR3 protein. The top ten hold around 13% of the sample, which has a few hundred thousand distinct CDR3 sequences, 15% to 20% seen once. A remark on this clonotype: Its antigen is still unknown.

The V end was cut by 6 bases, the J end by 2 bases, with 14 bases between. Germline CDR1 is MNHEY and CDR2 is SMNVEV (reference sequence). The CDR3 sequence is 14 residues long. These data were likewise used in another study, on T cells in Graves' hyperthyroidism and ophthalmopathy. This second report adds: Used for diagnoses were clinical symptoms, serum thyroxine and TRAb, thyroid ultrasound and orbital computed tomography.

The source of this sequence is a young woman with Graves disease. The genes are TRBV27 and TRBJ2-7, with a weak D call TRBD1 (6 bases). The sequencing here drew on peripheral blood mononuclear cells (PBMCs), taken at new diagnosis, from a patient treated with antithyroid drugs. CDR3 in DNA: TGTGCCAGCAGAGGGCACAGGGAAGCCTACGAGCAGTACTTC. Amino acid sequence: CASRGHREAYEQYF.